The 19 T cell receptor beta chains given below trace back to one sample, sequenced in a study of T cells in Graves' hyperthyroidism and ophthalmopathy. The TCR beta CDR3 regions underwent amplification using RNA transcripts as the source. The HTBI primer set drove a first-round RT-PCR of the TCR CDR3. TCRdb analysed the multiplex PCR reads with MiXCR anew, one entry per CDR3 protein. The table has roughly 740,000 distinct CDR3 sequences, about a sixth seen once. Sequencing was carried out using blood. The source of these receptors is a man aged 18 to 35 with Graves' hyperthyroidism.

This clonotype was observed many times. This rearrangement joins TRBV25-1 to TRBJ2-1; 10 bases line up with TRBD2. J was trimmed by 4 bases and V by 8 bases; bases with no gene match: 2. The CDR3 is made up of 13 amino acids. Germline assignment: CDR1 MGHDK and CDR2 SYGVNS. This chain's CDR3 is CASRTSGYNEQFF. In DNA form, the CDR3 reads TGTGCCAGCCGGACTAGCGGTTACAATGAGCAGTTCTTC. The full variable domain, its missing parts supplied by reference TRBV25-1 and TRBJ2-1, is EADIYQTPRYLVIGTGKKITLECSQTMGHDKMYWYQQDPGMELHLIHYSYGVNSTEKGDLSSESTVSRIRTEHFPLTLESARPSHTSQYLCASRTSGYNEQFFGPGTRLTVL.

The table lists this clonotype with a few counts. The rearrangement links TRBV20-1 to TRBJ2-5, with D possibly TRBD1 on 6 matching bases. The V and J ends lost 5 bases and 3 bases respectively, with 13 bases between them. CDR1 DFQATT and CDR2 SNEGSKA come from the germline V gene (reference sequence). The CDR3 has 13 residues. CDR3 sequence (DNA): TGCAGTGCTTCGGACAGCTACAAAGAGACCCAGTACTTC. This codes for CSASDSYKETQYF.

The chain recombines TRBV4-2 with TRBJ1-5; D is unclear. V gave up 5 bases and J gave up 3 bases, with 11 bases separating them. The CDR3 is 14 amino acids. CDR1 and CDR2 from the germline V gene are LGHNA and YNFKEQ. CDR3 in DNA: TGTGCCAGCAGCGCCAGGAGGTACAATCAGCCCCAGCATTTT. Protein sequence: CASSARRYNQPQHF.

This clonotype occurred a few times. This chain connects TRBV19 to TRBJ1-5, with TRBD1 matching 11 bases. This CDR3 has 14 residues. Per germline, CDR1 LNHDA and CDR2 SQIVND (reference sequence). The trim removed 6 bases at V and 7 bases at J, leaving 5 bases unmatched. As DNA, the CDR3 is TGTGCCAGTAGGGGGGACAGGGGGGGGCAGCCCCAGCATTTT. It translates to CASRGDRGGQPQHF.

In DNA, the CDR3 is TGTGCCAGTAGTTCCCGACTAGCGGGAGGAGTACGGGAGCAGTTCTTC. Amino acid sequence: CASSSRLAGGVREQFF. The J gene is TRBJ2-1, the V gene TRBV19; 13 bases map to TRBD2. Germline assignment: CDR1 LNHDA and CDR2 SQIVND (reference sequence). V lost 5 bases to trimming and J lost 10 bases; unmatched junction nucleotides: 11. The CDR3 extends over 16 amino acids. Complete variable domain (other parts from reference TRBV19 and TRBJ2-1): DGGITQSPKYLFRKEGQNVTLSCEQNLNHDAMYWYRQDPGQGLRLIYYSQIVNDFQKGDIAEGYSVSREKKESFPLTVTSAQKNPTAFYLCASSSRLAGGVREQFFGPGTRLTVL.

The rearrangement links TRBV6-1 to TRBJ2-7; D possibly matches TRBD1 or TRBD2 (5 bases each). CDR3 length equals 15 residues. CDR1 and CDR2 (germline): MNHNS, SASEGT. With 5 bases removed from V and 2 bases from J, the gap between germline ends came to 16 bases. DNA for the CDR3: TGTGCCAGCAGTCGACCGGGACCCCTCCCCTACGAGCAGTACTTC. Translating it yields CASSRPGPLPYEQYF.

This clonotype was seen many times. The V and J genes are TRBV6-1 and TRBJ2-1; D may correspond to TRBD1 or TRBD2 (5 bases each). The V end was cut by 6 bases, the J end by 5 bases, with 14 bases between. Germline CDR1 MNHNS, CDR2 SASEGT. This CDR3 comprises 14 residues. This CDR3 reads CASRSGRTNNEQFF. Written as DNA, the CDR3 is TGTGCCAGCAGGTCGGGACGGACAAACAATGAGCAGTTCTTC.

This clonotype has only a few counts. The J gene is TRBJ2-7, the V gene TRBV5-6; tentative D call: TRBD2 (6 bases). This CDR3 has 14 amino acids. The germline CDR1 and CDR2 sequences are SGHDT and YYEEEE. Between the trimmed V and J ends, which lost 8 bases and 5 bases, there was a span of 20 bases. The CDR3 DNA reads as TGTGCCAGTATCAGAGCGGGTAGGGTCCACGAGCAGTACTTC. Protein sequence: CASIRAGRVHEQYF.

This clonotype turned up a few times. The rearrangement uses TRBV30 and TRBJ2-5; D unresolved. V gave up 0 bases and J gave up 2 bases, with 10 bases separating them. The germline V gene encodes CDR1 GTSNPN and CDR2 SVGIG (reference sequence). The CDR3 sequence is 14 residues long. The CDR3, as DNA: TGTGCCTGGAGTGTGGCCGGGTCGCAAGAGACCCAGTACTTC. Translation gives CAWSVAGSQETQYF.

The chain recombines TRBV27 with TRBJ1-1; D is perhaps TRBD1 (6 bases). The CDR3 has 13 residues. CDR1 and CDR2 from the germline V gene are MNHEY and SMNVEV (reference sequence). The V and J ends lost 6 bases and 3 bases respectively, with 11 bases between them. The CDR3 coding sequence is TGTGCCAGCAGGATTACAGGGTACACTGAAGCTTTCTTT. Translating gives CASRITGYTEAFF.

This clonotype was picked up a small number of times. The chain joins TRBV11-2 to TRBJ2-1, with D maybe TRBD1 (6 bases). CDR1 and CDR2 (germline): SGHAT, FQNNGV. The CDR3 extends over 14 amino acids. V lost 10 bases and J lost 0, with 13 bases in between. The CDR3 loop reads CATERQASYNEQFF. The DNA for the CDR3 is TGTGCCACCGAGAGACAGGCCTCCTACAATGAGCAGTTCTTC. Variable domain in full (rest from reference TRBV11-2 and TRBJ2-1): EAGVAQSPRYKIIEKRQSVAFWCNPISGHATLYWYQQILGQGPKLLIQFQNNGVVDDSQLPKDRFSAERLKGVDSTLKIQPAKLEDSAVYLCATERQASYNEQFFGPGTRLTVL.

This clonotype was picked up a small number of times. This rearrangement joins TRBV6-2 or TRBV6-3 to TRBJ2-6; D gene unclear. This CDR3 has 18 amino acids. Germline loops: CDR1 MNHEY, CDR2 SVGEGT. Trimming took off 1 base at V and 4 bases at J, with 17 bases between the two ends. The CDR3 nucleotides are TGTGCCAGCAGTTACTTTACCGGATTCCCTCCGGGGGCCAACGTCCTGACTTTC. Amino acid sequence: CASSYFTGFPPGANVLTF.

This clonotype was seen ten or more times. This rearrangement joins TRBV12-3 or TRBV12-4 to TRBJ1-5; no firm D call. This CDR3 region has 13 residues. Deletions cut 0 bases from V and 6 bases from J, with 6 bases between. The CDR3 DNA reads as TGTGCCAGCAGTTTAGCCGGTACTCAGCCCCAGCATTTT. Translated: CASSLAGTQPQHF.

This clonotype showed up many times. V usage is TRBV7-9 and J usage is TRBJ2-1, with a possible D match to TRBD1 (6 bases). This CDR3 has 12 amino acids. CDR1 SEHNR and CDR2 FQNEAQ come from the germline V gene (reference sequence). Trimming stripped 4 bases from V and 5 bases from J, with 6 bases between. CDR3 loop: CASSWDNNEQFF. The CDR3 DNA reads as TGTGCCAGCAGCTGGGACAACAATGAGCAGTTCTTC.

At least ten counts were recorded for this clonotype. This chain joins TRBV7-2 and TRBJ2-3, with D unclear. Germline assignment: CDR1 SGHTA and CDR2 FQGNSA. This CDR3 has 15 amino acids. V gave up 3 bases and J gave up 4 bases, with 14 bases separating them. The CDR3 protein is CASSFSVFEADTQYF. The CDR3 DNA is TGTGCCAGCAGCTTCTCGGTATTCGAGGCAGATACGCAGTATTTT.

This clonotype has a count of ten or more. V gene TRBV29-1 combines with J gene TRBJ1-1; D might be TRBD1 (6 bases). Germline-derived CDR1 and CDR2 are SQVTM and ANQGSEA. V lost 7 bases, J lost 3 bases, and 15 bases lay in between. CDR3 length: 13 amino acids. For the CDR3, the DNA is TGCAGCGCCGCCGGGGGGCAGGACACTGAAGCTTTCTTT. This sequence encodes CSAAGGQDTEAFF.

This clonotype appeared a single time. The J gene is TRBJ2-1, the V gene TRBV13; TRBD2 matches at 10 bases. This CDR3 is 15 amino acids long. Germline assignment: CDR1 PRHDT and CDR2 FYEKMQ (reference sequence). With V trimmed by 8 bases and J by 9 bases, 13 bases remained unmatched. The CDR3 here is CASSPRGTSEAEQFF. The CDR3 DNA reads as TGTGCCAGCTCCCCCAGGGGGACTAGCGAGGCTGAGCAGTTCTTC.

This clonotype was seen a handful of times. The V and J genes are TRBV29-1 and TRBJ2-1; 14 nucleotides match TRBD2. V lost 6 bases and J lost 9; bases outside the gene matches: 1. In germline, CDR1 is SQVTM, CDR2 ANQGSEA. The CDR3 spans 12 residues. Here the CDR3 DNA reads TGCAGCGTGACTAGCGGGAGGGCTGAGCAGTTCTTC. Encoded protein: CSVTSGRAEQFF.

In this sample, this clonotype turned up many times. The V call is TRBV6-2 or TRBV6-3, the J call TRBJ1-1; D uncertain. The CDR3 runs to 16 residues. The ends were cut back, 7 bases at V and 0 bases at J, with 18 bases in the middle. Germline V gene sequence: CDR1 MNHEY, CDR2 SVGEGT. CDR3 DNA sequence: TGTGCCAGCACCCCCCTCGGGCGGGCCCTGAACACTGAAGCTTTCTTT. Protein product: CASTPLGRALNTEAFF.